What follows are 18 T cell receptor beta chains derived from one specimen sequenced in a study of blood T cell repertoires in COVID-19. The data were produced by immunoSEQ multiplex PCR, yet TCRdb's version contains in-frame clones alone and is incomplete. The sample shows around 170,000 clones, around 86% of them seen only once. The sequencing input was peripheral blood. The receptors originated from a middle-aged woman with acute or convalescent COVID-19.

The chain links TRBV3-1 (or the pseudogene TRBV3-2) to TRBJ2-7, with 8 bases that match TRBD2. The CDR3 has 16 residues. The V and J ends lost 4 bases and 2 bases, in that order; junction bases with no gene match: 10. From germline, CDR1 is LGHDT and CDR2 YNNKEL (reference sequence). CDR3 protein: CASSPTLTSGTYEQYF. CDR3 bases: TGTGCCAGCAGCCCGACACTAACTAGCGGAACCTACGAGCAGTACTTC.

The chain employs TRBV7-9 and TRBJ1-6, with a tentative D call TRBD1 (5 bases). The CDR3 sequence is 12 residues long. Germline V lookup: CDR1 SEHNR, CDR2 FQNEAQ (reference sequence). Trimming left V 4 bases short and J 9 bases short, with 7 bases between. This CDR3 is CASSWGGSPLHF. Written as DNA, the CDR3 is TGTGCCAGCAGCTGGGGGGGTTCACCCCTCCACTTT.

The chain carries TRBV19 and TRBJ1-4; D is undetermined. Trimming left V 8 bases short and J 3 bases short, with 13 bases between. The CDR3 spans 14 residues. The germline V gene has CDR1 LNHDA and CDR2 SQIVND (reference sequence). CDR3 sequence reads: CASSLSVSNEKLFF. DNA for the CDR3: TGTGCCAGTTCCCTGTCGGTTTCTAATGAAAAACTGTTTTTT.

V and J are TRBV9 and TRBJ1-1; no clear D. The germline V and J ends were trimmed by 4 bases and 1 base, with 8 bases remaining between them. The CDR3 extends over 13 amino acids. The germline CDR1 and CDR2 sequences are SGDLS and YYNGEE. CDR3 DNA sequence: TGTGCCAGCAGCATGACGGGGAACACTGAAGCTTTCTTT. The encoded protein is CASSMTGNTEAFF.

The table lists this clone with a count of one. The CDR3 DNA reads as TGTGCCAGCACCCTCCCGGGACAGGGGGCGTTAATTCAGCCCCAGCATTTT. Translation: CASTLPGQGALIQPQHF. The chain recombines TRBV28 with TRBJ1-5; 12 bases fit TRBD1. With 7 bases clipped from V and 6 bases from J, the junction kept 13 bases outside the gene matches. Germline-derived CDR1 and CDR2 are MDHEN and SYDVKM. The CDR3 totals 17 residues.

The chain couples TRBV19 to TRBJ2-3; the match to TRBD2 covers 9 bases. CDR1 and CDR2 (germline): LNHDA, SQIVND (reference sequence). The CDR3 length is 14 residues. V gave up 7 bases and J gave up 0 bases; unmatched junction bases: 2. DNA of the CDR3: TGTGCCAGTAAAACTAGCGGGAGCACAGATACGCAGTATTTT. This sequence encodes CASKTSGSTDTQYF.

The chain has TRBV7-7 and TRBJ2-5, with TRBD1 as a possible D gene (6 bases). Trimming shortened V by 5 bases and J by 5 bases, and 21 bases separated the two germline ends. The CDR3 covers 16 residues. Germline V gene data show CDR1 as SSHAT and CDR2 as FNYEAQ (reference sequence). The CDR3 DNA reads TGTGCCAGCAGCCCATCGGTAGGGGGTTCGACGGAGACCCAGTACTTC. Its protein product is CASSPSVGGSTETQYF.

This sequence joins TRBV11-2 and TRBJ1-1; 9 bases align to TRBD1. Germline loops: CDR1 SGHAT, CDR2 FQNNGV. This CDR3 has 14 amino acids. V trimming: 6 bases; J trimming: 1 base; junction bases outside the gene matches: 3. The CDR3 DNA reads TGTGCCAGCAGAACAGGGGGCCCGAACACTGAAGCTTTCTTT. This encodes CASRTGGPNTEAFF.

This CDR3 reads CAWSWGVGRANTGELFF. CDR3 sequence (DNA): TGTGCCTGGAGTTGGGGGGTCGGGCGGGCGAACACCGGGGAGCTGTTTTTT. The rearrangement uses TRBV30 and TRBJ2-2, with D perhaps TRBD2 (6 bases). Germline loops: CDR1 GTSNPN, CDR2 SVGIG (reference sequence). This CDR3 spans 17 amino acids. V lost 2 bases and J lost 0, with 16 bases in between.

The gene calls are TRBV28 and TRBJ1-2; no clear D. The germline V gene has CDR1 MDHEN and CDR2 SYDVKM. The V end lost 7 bases, the J end lost 8 bases, and 14 bases lay between the germline ends. The CDR3 sequence is 12 residues long. Written as DNA, the CDR3 is TGTGCCAGCATTAGCGGGAGCGGGGGCTACACCTTC. It yields the protein CASISGSGGYTF.

The chain carries TRBV27 and TRBJ1-2; 11 nucleotides match TRBD1. V lost 3 bases to trimming and J lost 4 bases; unmatched junction nucleotides: 1. The CDR3 has 14 residues. CDR1 and CDR2 (germline): MNHEY, SMNVEV (reference sequence). The CDR3 nucleotides read TGTGCCAGCAGTTTGGGGACAGGGGGCTATGGCTACACCTTC. It encodes CASSLGTGGYGYTF.

The J gene is TRBJ2-2, the V gene TRBV4-1; 7 bases map to TRBD1. Germline-derived CDR1 and CDR2 are MGHRA and YSYEKL. J lost 5 bases, V lost 5 bases, and 5 bases had no gene match. The CDR3 consists of 14 residues. As DNA, the CDR3 is TGCGCCAGCAGCGTCGCCAGGGGGACCGGGGAGCTGTTTTTT. Its translation: CASSVARGTGELFF.

This rearrangement joins TRBV6-5 to TRBJ1-5, with 7 bases lining up with TRBD1. The V segment lost 6 bases and the J segment 2 bases; nucleotides outside the gene matches: 7. This CDR3 region has 15 residues. Germline V CDR1 and CDR2: MNHEY, SVGAGI. The DNA for the CDR3 is TGTGCCAGCAGACGATTAACAGGGGGCAATCAGCCCCAGCATTTT. Translating gives CASRRLTGGNQPQHF.

This sequence joins TRBV5-1 and TRBJ2-6; D unresolved. This CDR3 spans 15 amino acids. Trimming took off 0 bases at V and 4 bases at J, with 8 bases between the two ends. Per germline, CDR1 SGHRS and CDR2 YFSETQ. As DNA, the CDR3 is TGCGCCAGCAGCTTGGAAGTAGCCGGGGCCAACGTCCTGACTTTC. Translated: CASSLEVAGANVLTF.

The chain is built from TRBV6-1 and TRBJ2-1, with D perhaps matching TRBD2 (6 bases). Deletions cut 1 base from V and 7 bases from J, with 14 bases between. Germline-derived CDR1 and CDR2 are MNHNS and SASEGT. This CDR3 comprises 15 residues. Here the CDR3 reads CASSEGRGPGNEQFF. The CDR3 DNA follows: TGTGCCAGCAGTGAAGGGAGGGGACCGGGGAATGAGCAGTTCTTC.

The CDR3 loop is CASSLAPGSETQYF. DNA for the CDR3: TGTGCCAGCAGCTTAGCCCCCGGTTCAGAGACCCAGTACTTC. This chain uses TRBV11-3 with TRBJ2-5, with unresolved D. V gave up 1 base and J gave up 4 bases, with 10 bases separating them. Germline V gene sequence: CDR1 SGHNT, CDR2 YENEEA. The CDR3 runs 14 residues. The variable domain in full, completed from reference TRBV11-3 and TRBJ2-5, reads EAGVVQSPRYKIIEKKQPVAFWCNPISGHNTLYWYLQNLGQGPELLIRYENEEAVDDSQLPKDRFSAERLKGVDSTLKIQPAELGDSAVYLCASSLAPGSETQYFGPGTRLLVL.

The rearrangement joins TRBV30 to TRBJ2-2; D remains unclear. The CDR3 loop spans 11 amino acids. V lost 4 bases and J lost 6, with 6 bases in between. The germline V gene has CDR1 GTSNPN and CDR2 SVGIG (reference sequence). CDR3 in amino acids: CAWTRAGELFF. The DNA for the CDR3 is TGTGCCTGGACCCGGGCCGGGGAGCTGTTTTTT. The variable domain in full, with the rest retrieved from reference TRBV30 and TRBJ2-2, is SQTIHQWPATLVQPVGSPLSLECTVEGTSNPNLYWYRQAAGRGLQLLFYSVGIGQISSEVPQNLSASRPQDRQFILSSKKLLLSDSGFYLCAWTRAGELFFGEGSRLTVL.

The CDR3 loop reads CASSPESGYQETQYF. As DNA, the CDR3 is TGTGCCAGCAGCCCCGAATCAGGGTACCAAGAGACCCAGTACTTC. This rearrangement joins TRBV7-7 to TRBJ2-5; maybe TRBD1 (5 bases). V gave up 5 bases and J gave up 0 bases, with 13 bases separating them. The CDR3 sequence is 15 residues long. CDR1 is SSHAT and CDR2 is FNYEAQ in the germline V gene (reference sequence).